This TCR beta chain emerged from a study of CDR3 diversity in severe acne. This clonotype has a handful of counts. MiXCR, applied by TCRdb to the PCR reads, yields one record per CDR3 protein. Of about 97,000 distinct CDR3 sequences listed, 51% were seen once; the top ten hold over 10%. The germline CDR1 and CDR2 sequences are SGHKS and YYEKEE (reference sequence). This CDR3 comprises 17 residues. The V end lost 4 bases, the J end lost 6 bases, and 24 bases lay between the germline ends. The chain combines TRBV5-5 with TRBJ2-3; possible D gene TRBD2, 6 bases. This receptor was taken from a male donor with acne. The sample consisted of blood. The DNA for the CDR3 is TGTGCCAGCAGCCTAAACTGGGGGGTAATGGCGGGGGATACGCAGTATTTT. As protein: CASSLNWGVMAGDTQYF.